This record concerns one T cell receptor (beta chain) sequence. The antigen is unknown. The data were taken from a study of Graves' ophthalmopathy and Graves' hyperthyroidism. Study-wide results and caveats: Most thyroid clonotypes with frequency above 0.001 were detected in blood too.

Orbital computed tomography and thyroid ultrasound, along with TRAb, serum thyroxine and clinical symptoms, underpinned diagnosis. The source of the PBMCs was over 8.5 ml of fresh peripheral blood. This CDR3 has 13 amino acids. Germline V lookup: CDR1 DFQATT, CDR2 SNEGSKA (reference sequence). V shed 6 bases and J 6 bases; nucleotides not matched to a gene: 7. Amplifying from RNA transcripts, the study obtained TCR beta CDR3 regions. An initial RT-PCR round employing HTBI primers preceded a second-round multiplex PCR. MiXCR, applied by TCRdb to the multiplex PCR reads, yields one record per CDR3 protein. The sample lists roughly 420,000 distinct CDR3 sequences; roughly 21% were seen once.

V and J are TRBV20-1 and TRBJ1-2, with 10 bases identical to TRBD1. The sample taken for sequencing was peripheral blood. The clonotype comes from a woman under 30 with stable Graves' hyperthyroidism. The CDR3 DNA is TGCAGTGCCCCGGGGACAGGGGTGCATGGCTACACCTTC. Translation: CSAPGTGVHGYTF.